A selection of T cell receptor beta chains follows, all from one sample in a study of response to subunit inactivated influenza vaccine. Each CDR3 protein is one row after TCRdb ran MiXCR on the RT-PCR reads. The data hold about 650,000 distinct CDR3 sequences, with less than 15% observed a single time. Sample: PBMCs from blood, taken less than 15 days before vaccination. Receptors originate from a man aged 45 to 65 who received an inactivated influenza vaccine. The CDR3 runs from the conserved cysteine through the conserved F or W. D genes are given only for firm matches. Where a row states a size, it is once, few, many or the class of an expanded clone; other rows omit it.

CSATDTVQETQYF	TGCAGTGCTACCGACACCGTTCAAGAGACCCAGTACTTC	few	TRBV20-1	.	TRBJ2-5
CASSRTAHNEKLFF	TGTGCCAGCAGTAGGACAGCCCATAATGAAAAACTGTTTTTT	few	TRBV12-3/TRBV12-4	.	TRBJ1-4
CSVERPREAQRGGTDTQYF	TGCAGCGTTGAAAGACCCCGTGAAGCCCAGCGGGGGGGCACAGATACGCAGTATTTT	few	TRBV29-1	TRBD2	TRBJ2-3
CATQDGRGYGYTF	TGTGCCACCCAAGATGGCAGGGGATATGGCTACACCTTC	few	TRBV3-1	.	TRBJ1-2
CSAREPQGQAGEQYF	TGCAGTGCTAGAGAGCCCCAGGGACAGGCGGGCGAGCAGTACTTC	.	TRBV20-1	TRBD1	TRBJ2-7
CASSLEGWATGTGQPQLF	.	.	TRBV11-2	.	TRBJ1-5
CASSRASSGLYEQYF	TGTGCCAGCAGCCGGGCTAGCAGCGGCCTCTACGAGCAGTACTTC	.	TRBV6-2/TRBV6-3	.	TRBJ2-7
CASSRDRDEYF	TGTGCCAGCAGCCGGGACAGGGACGAGTACTTC	few	TRBV7-9	TRBD1	TRBJ2-7
CASSPFGQIEQFF	TGTGCCAGCAGCCCGTTCGGACAGATTGAGCAGTTCTTC	few	TRBV7-9	.	TRBJ2-1
CASSSSRTSTDTQYF	TGTGCCAGCAGCTCCTCTAGAACTAGCACAGATACGCAGTATTTT	.	TRBV5-5	.	TRBJ2-3
CASSEGGTTEAFF	TGTGCCAGCAGTGAAGGAGGGACGACTGAAGCTTTCTTT	few	TRBV2	.	TRBJ1-1
CASSSAGVFYNEQFF	TGCGCCAGCAGCTCAGCGGGAGTTTTCTACAATGAGCAGTTCTTC	many	TRBV5-1	TRBD2	TRBJ2-1
CASSLIGLAGYNEQFF	TGTGCCAGCAGCCTTATCGGCCTAGCGGGCTACAATGAGCAGTTCTTC	few	TRBV27	TRBD2	TRBJ2-1
CAISESSVSYEQYF	TGTGCCATCAGTGAGTCGTCGGTCTCCTACGAGCAGTACTTC	.	TRBV10-3	.	TRBJ2-7
CASSFRGSTDTQYF	TGTGCCAGCAGTTTTCGGGGAAGCACAGATACGCAGTATTTT	many	TRBV12-3/TRBV12-4	.	TRBJ2-3
CASSYRDRGSGANVLTF	TGCGCCAGCAGCTATAGGGACAGGGGATCTGGGGCCAACGTCCTGACTTTC	.	TRBV4-3	TRBD1	TRBJ2-6
CASSQDPGNNEQFF	TGTGCCAGCAGCCAAGACCCAGGGAACAATGAGCAGTTCTTC	.	TRBV3-1	.	TRBJ2-1
CSARRTGIPYEQYF	TGCAGTGCTAGAAGAACCGGAATTCCTTACGAGCAGTACTTC	few	TRBV20-1	.	TRBJ2-7
CSANSPVGSNEKLFF	TGCAGTGCTAATAGCCCCGTTGGGTCTAATGAAAAACTGTTTTTT	few	TRBV20-1	.	TRBJ1-4
CSVETGQAYNEQFF	TGCAGCGTTGAGACGGGACAGGCCTACAATGAGCAGTTCTTC	many	TRBV29-1	TRBD1	TRBJ2-1
CASSMGQGKDEQFF	TGTGCCAGCAGTATGGGACAGGGTAAGGACGAGCAGTTCTTC	few	TRBV7-8	TRBD1	TRBJ2-1
CASSFSGANTEAFF	TGTGCCAGCAGTTTCTCGGGCGCGAACACTGAAGCTTTCTTT	.	TRBV12-3/TRBV12-4	.	TRBJ1-1
CASSIWTGWDEQFF	TGCGCCAGCAGCATTTGGACTGGGTGGGATGAGCAGTTCTTC	many	TRBV5-1	.	TRBJ2-1
CSVRSGRAYEQYF	TGCAGTGTTCGTAGCGGTAGGGCCTACGAGCAGTACTTC	few	TRBV20-1	.	TRBJ2-7
CASSVSSGGTYNEQFF	TGTGCCAGCAGCGTCTCTAGCGGGGGGACCTACAATGAGCAGTTCTTC	.	TRBV7-3	TRBD2	TRBJ2-1
CASDTLEGARTGELFF	TGTGCCAGCGACACCCTCGAGGGGGCACGGACCGGGGAGCTGTTTTTT	many	TRBV28	TRBD1	TRBJ2-2
CASSLPGGLYNEQFF	TGTGCCAGCAGCTTACCGGGAGGGCTCTACAATGAGCAGTTCTTC	.	TRBV7-9	TRBD2	TRBJ2-1
CASGDIPNTEAFF	TGTGCCAGCGGGGACATCCCGAACACTGAAGCTTTCTTT	few	TRBV25-1	.	TRBJ1-1
CAISTGEYNEQFF	TGTGCCATCAGCACAGGGGAATACAATGAGCAGTTCTTC	.	TRBV10-3	TRBD1	TRBJ2-1
CASSLRSTADTQYF	TGCGCCAGCAGCTTGAGGTCTACTGCAGATACGCAGTATTTT	many	TRBV5-1	.	TRBJ2-3
CATSTWDSSYNEQFF	TGTGCCACCAGTACCTGGGACAGCTCCTACAATGAGCAGTTCTTC	.	TRBV24-1	TRBD1	TRBJ2-1
CASSLRVRQGAEKLFF	TGTGCCAGCAGTTTAAGGGTTAGACAGGGCGCCGAAAAACTGTTTTTT	many	TRBV12-3/TRBV12-4	TRBD1	TRBJ1-4
CASSSGHRDGYTF	TGCGCCAGCAGCTCCGGGCACAGGGACGGCTACACCTTC	.	TRBV5-1	.	TRBJ1-2
CASRQGWSNQPQHF	TGTGCCAGCAGGCAGGGATGGAGCAATCAGCCCCAGCATTTT	many	TRBV2	.	TRBJ1-5
CASSYFKSQGAHNYGYTF	TGTGCCAGCAGTTACTTCAAGTCTCAGGGGGCGCATAACTATGGCTACACCTTC	.	TRBV6-5	TRBD1	TRBJ1-2
CASSFESYYEQYF	TGTGCCAGCAGTTTTGAATCCTACTACGAGCAGTACTTC	.	TRBV7-9	.	TRBJ2-7
CASSYAGGEDTEAFF	TGTGCCAGCAGCTATGCAGGGGGCGAGGACACTGAAGCTTTCTTT	few	TRBV3-1	TRBD1	TRBJ1-1
CSAVGGANEKLFF	TGCAGTGCAGTCGGGGGAGCTAATGAAAAACTGTTTTTT	.	TRBV20-1	.	TRBJ1-4
CASSFSGGAQETQYF	TGTGCCAGCAGCTTTTCAGGGGGCGCACAAGAGACCCAGTACTTC	few	TRBV7-9	TRBD1	TRBJ2-5